The 29 T cell receptor beta chains below were found in one sample sequenced in a study of T cells expressing NK-cell markers. Reprocessing the 5' RACE reads, TCRdb reports a single entry for every CDR3 protein and omits DNA. The specimen's table records about 150,000 distinct CDR3 sequences. The sample consisted of blood T cells: a sorted CD56 or NKG2C T cell subset, CD4+ or CD8+ T cells, or bulk PBMC T cells (not recorded which). The receptor set was obtained from a man between 18 and 29 years old in good health.

The V gene is TRBV2, the J gene TRBJ2-7; absent DNA, TCRdb's TRBD2 call cannot be checked. CDR3 length: 17 amino acids. Germline-derived CDR1 and CDR2 are SNHLY and FYNNEI. The CDR3 sequence: CASRGQGHSGSIYEQYF.

V usage is TRBV9 and J usage is TRBJ2-2; TCRdb outputs TRBD1, but without DNA this stays unchecked. CDR3 size: 15 residues. Germline V lookup: CDR1 SGDLS, CDR2 YYNGEE. The CDR3 here is CASSVGQGATGELFF. The whole variable domain, filled in from reference TRBV9 and TRBJ2-2, reads DSGVTQTPKHLITATGQRVTLRCSPRSGDLSVYWYQQSLDQGLQFLIQYYNGEERAKGNILERFSAQQFPDLHSELNLSSLELGDSALYFCASSVGQGATGELFFGEGSRLTVL.

The chain links TRBV27 to TRBJ2-2. Germline V CDR1 and CDR2: MNHEY, SMNVEV (reference sequence). The CDR3 has 13 residues. CDR3 protein: CASSLWGTGELFF.

The chain is built from TRBV20-1 and TRBJ1-5; the D gene TCRdb calls, TRBD1, cannot be checked with no DNA. Germline V gene sequence: CDR1 DFQATT, CDR2 SNEGSKA (reference sequence). The CDR3 sequence is 12 residues long. The CDR3 sequence is CSALRGVQPQHF.

The CDR3 reads CASLRHNEQFF. The gene calls are TRBV19 and TRBJ2-1. CDR3 size: 11 residues. CDR1 and CDR2 from the germline V gene are LNHDA and SQIVND (reference sequence).

The gene calls are TRBV3-1 and TRBJ2-1; there is no DNA to check the TCRdb D call of TRBD1. This CDR3 comprises 14 residues. Germline loops: CDR1 LGHDT, CDR2 YNNKEL (reference sequence). Here the CDR3 reads CASSQDWGSYEQFF.

This sequence joins TRBV4-3 and TRBJ2-3. This CDR3 contains 16 residues. Germline V lookup: CDR1 LGHNA, CDR2 YSLEER. This CDR3 is CASSQDVRGGSDTQYF.

The gene calls are TRBV12-3 or TRBV12-4 and TRBJ1-5; TCRdb outputs TRBD1, but without DNA this stays unchecked. This CDR3 comprises 14 residues. The CDR3 sequence: CASTRTGATQPQHF.

The genes are TRBV24-1 and TRBJ2-3; the D gene TCRdb calls, TRBD1, cannot be checked with no DNA. Germline CDR1 KGHDR, CDR2 SFDVKD. The CDR3 runs 15 residues. The CDR3 loop reads CATRRGGAFSDTQYF.

The rearrangement joins TRBV27 to TRBJ2-3; TCRdb gives TRBD1 as the D gene, but with no DNA this cannot be confirmed. CDR3 size: 16 residues. The V gene's germline CDR1 is MNHEY and CDR2 SMNVEV (reference sequence). The CDR3 spells CASSLGGKGVTDTQYF.

V gene TRBV4-1 combines with J gene TRBJ1-4. Germline V gene sequence: CDR1 MGHRA, CDR2 YSYEKL. The CDR3 consists of 14 residues. This CDR3 is CASSQEMFREKLFF.

The chain uses TRBV6-1 and TRBJ2-3; TCRdb proposes TRBD2, but this gene call is untestable without DNA. The CDR3 consists of 18 residues. Per germline, CDR1 MNHNS and CDR2 SASEGT. CDR3 region: CASSPQLAGDQVPDTQYF.

The genes are TRBV5-1 and TRBJ2-1; TCRdb selects TRBD1, and the lack of DNA leaves this call unchecked. CDR3 size: 16 residues. Germline loops: CDR1 SGHRS, CDR2 YFSETQ. The CDR3 sequence is CASSKDILGSYNEQFF.

The CDR3 loop reads CASSHRRDRGLGDEKLFF. This sequence joins TRBV5-6 and TRBJ1-4; TCRdb reports TRBD1, a call that lacks DNA to check it against. The CDR3 sequence is 18 residues long. From germline, CDR1 is SGHDT and CDR2 YYEEEE.

The chain carries TRBV20-1 and TRBJ1-2; TCRdb's D call, TRBD1, is unchecked because there is no DNA. The CDR3 length is 13 residues. The germline gives CDR1 DFQATT, CDR2 SNEGSKA (reference sequence). The CDR3 sequence: CSAADSSSYGYTF.

The chain has TRBV6-2 or TRBV6-3 and TRBJ2-1; as DNA is missing, the TRBD2 call by TCRdb cannot be tested. CDR3 length: 11 amino acids. Germline V gene data show CDR1 as MNHEY and CDR2 as SVGEGT. This CDR3 is CASSYSGAQFF.

The chain carries TRBV3-1 and TRBJ2-7; TCRdb outputs TRBD1, but without DNA this stays unchecked. Germline CDR1 LGHDT, CDR2 YNNKEL (reference sequence). The CDR3 length is 19 residues. The CDR3 region is CASSQEQGGGTTVSYEQYF.

This chain joins TRBV14 and TRBJ2-7; TCRdb's assignment of TRBD2 cannot be checked, as there is no DNA. Looked up from germline, CDR1 is SGHDN and CDR2 is FVKESK. The CDR3 sequence is 16 residues long. CDR3 sequence reads: CASSQGAGTPIYEQYF.

This chain links TRBV25-1 with TRBJ1-6. The germline CDR1 and CDR2 sequences are MGHDK and SYGVNS. The CDR3 spans 15 residues. CDR3 residues: CASSELAGPNSPLHF.

V is TRBV27 and J is TRBJ2-3; TCRdb's D call, TRBD1, is unchecked because there is no DNA. Germline assignment: CDR1 MNHEY and CDR2 SMNVEV (reference sequence). CDR3 size: 17 residues. The CDR3 here is CASSPTPGRRSTDTQYF.

The genes are TRBV12-3 or TRBV12-4 and TRBJ2-2; TCRdb outputs TRBD2, but without DNA this stays unchecked. The CDR3 is 16 residues long. The CDR3 loop is CASSSNGRVGTGELFF.

The rearrangement uses TRBV23-1 and TRBJ2-1. TRBV23-1 is sorted into the ORF group, with uncertain function. This CDR3 is built from 12 residues. CDR3 sequence reads: CASSQGLHEQFF.

This chain joins TRBV20-1 and TRBJ1-1. The germline CDR1 and CDR2 sequences are DFQATT and SNEGSKA (reference sequence). The CDR3 runs to 14 residues. CDR3 sequence: CSAQVPGVNTEAFF.

V is TRBV7-2 and J is TRBJ1-4; the TRBD1 assignment by TCRdb is unverifiable without DNA. This CDR3 spans 17 amino acids. Germline CDR1 and CDR2: SGHTA and FQGNSA. The CDR3 loop reads CASRPLPGIGSNEKLFF.

The chain recombines TRBV11-3 with TRBJ2-1. This CDR3 is built from 12 residues. Germline CDR1 and CDR2: SGHNT and YENEEA. The CDR3 protein is CASERSYNEQFF.

J is TRBJ1-5 and V is TRBV7-9; TCRdb's D call, TRBD1, is unchecked because there is no DNA. Germline values: CDR1 SEHNR, CDR2 FQNEAQ (reference sequence). The CDR3 extends over 15 amino acids. CDR3 sequence: CASSSLGAVNQPQHF.

The rearrangement links TRBV25-1 to TRBJ2-5. The CDR3 covers 17 residues. Germline V gives CDR1 MGHDK, CDR2 SYGVNS. The CDR3 is CASSEASSSGYQETQYF.

The chain has TRBV19 and TRBJ1-2; the D call from TCRdb, TRBD1, cannot be confirmed without DNA. The CDR3 sequence is 13 residues long. The germline V gene has CDR1 LNHDA and CDR2 SQIVND (reference sequence). This CDR3 is CASSVGPNYGYTF.

V usage is TRBV5-1 and J usage is TRBJ2-5; TCRdb selects TRBD1, and the lack of DNA leaves this call unchecked. The CDR3 has 15 amino acids. CDR1 is SGHRS and CDR2 is YFSETQ in the germline V gene. The CDR3 here is CASSQGQGTAETQYF.